Below are 17 T cell receptor beta chains sequenced from a single sample in a study of blood T cell repertoires in COVID-19. TCRdb keeps only in-frame clones here, not all; method: immunoSEQ multiplex PCR. This sample has 100,000 to 150,000 clones, with 75% to 90% found just once. Material: peripheral blood. Receptors were obtained from a woman aged 70-85 years with acute or convalescent COVID-19.

V and J are TRBV10-1 and TRBJ1-5, with D perhaps TRBD1 (5 bases). Germline V CDR1 and CDR2: WNHNN, SYGVQD (reference sequence). V lost 9 bases and J lost 7, with 13 bases in between. CDR3 length equals 12 residues. The CDR3 sequence is CARRGIRQPQHF. In nucleotides, the CDR3 is TGCGCCAGACGGGGGATACGACAGCCCCAGCATTTT.

This chain links TRBV5-6 with TRBJ1-1; 7 bases fit TRBD1. The ends lost 0 bases at V and 4 bases at J; junction bases unmatched: 3. Per the germline V gene, CDR1 is SGHDT and CDR2 is YYEEEE. The CDR3 is 14 residues long. CDR3 loop: CASSLVSGGTEAFF. CDR3 coding DNA: TGTGCCAGCAGCTTGGTCTCAGGGGGCACTGAAGCTTTCTTT.

The chain is built from TRBV20-1 and TRBJ2-5; D call uncertain. This CDR3 spans 11 amino acids. CDR1 is DFQATT, CDR2 SNEGSKA, per germline (reference sequence). The V end lost 3 bases, the J end lost 2 bases, and 4 bases lay between the germline ends. CDR3 in amino acids: CSASRQETQYF. The CDR3 DNA sequence: TGCAGTGCTAGTCGTCAAGAGACCCAGTACTTC.

The J gene is TRBJ1-2, the V gene TRBV11-2, with 7 bases that match TRBD1. Germline V lookup: CDR1 SGHAT, CDR2 FQNNGV. This CDR3 region has 15 residues. Trimming at V came to 5 bases and at J to 7 bases, leaving 13 bases not matched to a gene. The CDR3: CASSPRGGAGSGYTF. The CDR3 DNA follows: TGTGCCAGCAGCCCCAGAGGGGGCGCCGGGAGTGGCTACACCTTC.

V is TRBV7-3 and J is TRBJ2-1, with 8 positions matching TRBD2. The CDR3 consists of 14 residues. Germline V gene sequence: CDR1 SGHTA, CDR2 FQGTGA. Unmatched junction bases numbered 4, after V lost 4 bases and J lost 5 bases. The CDR3 region has the DNA TGTGCCAGCAGCTCATCGGGGGGGCACAATGAGCAGTTCTTC. Amino acids: CASSSSGGHNEQFF.

The chain uses TRBV20-1 and TRBJ2-7; D might be TRBD2 (5 bases). The germline V gene encodes CDR1 DFQATT and CDR2 SNEGSKA (reference sequence). This CDR3 spans 11 amino acids. Trimming removed 5 bases at V and 0 bases at J, with 5 bases between. The CDR3 DNA follows: TGCAGTGCTGGGAGCTCCTACGAGCAGTACTTC. Encoded protein: CSAGSSYEQYF.

The CDR3 DNA is TGTGCCCTAGAACCCAGGGGGCGGGTTGGCATTCAGTACTTC. Its protein is CALEPRGRVGIQYF. The rearrangement uses TRBV30 and TRBJ2-4, with 8 bases identical to TRBD1. In germline, CDR1 is GTSNPN, CDR2 SVGIG (reference sequence). CDR3 size: 14 residues. J was trimmed by 9 bases and V by 8 bases; bases with no gene match: 15.

This sequence joins TRBV6-5 and TRBJ2-3; TRBD2 might be the D (5 bases). V was shortened by 6 bases and J by 8 bases, with 15 bases between the two germline ends. Germline V gives CDR1 MNHEY, CDR2 SVGAGI. This CDR3 region has 13 residues. In DNA, the CDR3 is TGTGCCAGCAGCGACCGGACCGCGGGTACGCAGTATTTT. Translation: CASSDRTAGTQYF.

This clone was counted a single time. This sequence joins TRBV18 and TRBJ2-7, with 7 positions matching TRBD1. Germline trimming cut 1 base from V and 7 bases from J; bases unmatched to any gene: 7. The germline gives CDR1 KGHSH, CDR2 LQKENI. The CDR3 covers 14 residues. The CDR3 DNA reads as TGTGCCAGCTCACCACAGGGACAGAGAGGAGAGCAGTACTTC. This gives the protein CASSPQGQRGEQYF.

The gene calls are TRBV28 and TRBJ2-7, with TRBD2 matching 9 bases. The CDR3 is made up of 14 amino acids. V was pared by 1 base and J by 3 bases, with 1 base of the junction left unmatched. The V gene's germline CDR1 is MDHEN and CDR2 SYDVKM. CDR3 sequence (DNA): TGTGCCAGCAGTTTATCTAGCGGGGTCTACGAGCAGTACTTC. It is translated as CASSLSSGVYEQYF.

This chain uses TRBV5-5 with TRBJ2-6; 8 bases match TRBD1. The CDR3 spans 17 residues. J was trimmed by 0 bases and V by 3 bases; bases with no gene match: 5. Looked up from germline, CDR1 is SGHKS and CDR2 is YYEKEE (reference sequence). CDR3 in DNA: TGTGCCAGCAGCTCCCAGGGGGCCCGCTCTGGGGCCAACGTCCTGACTTTC. Encoded protein: CASSSQGARSGANVLTF.

V gene TRBV2 combines with J gene TRBJ1-5, with 10 nucleotides matching TRBD1. The junction had 10 bases not matched to a gene; V was cut back by 5 bases and J by 6 bases. From germline, CDR1 is SNHLY and CDR2 FYNNEI. This CDR3 comprises 16 residues. CDR3 DNA sequence: TGTGCCAGCAGTTCTAGGGGACAGGGGCCCCCTCAGCCCCAGCATTTT. It encodes CASSSRGQGPPQPQHF.

This clone was counted a single time. The chain joins TRBV2 to TRBJ2-1; D may be TRBD2 (5 bases). Germline V gives CDR1 SNHLY, CDR2 FYNNEI. Trimming cost V 3 bases and J 4 bases, with 7 bases left between them. The CDR3 has 13 residues. The CDR3 bases are TGTGCCAGCAGTGACCAGCGGTACAATGAGCAGTTCTTC. It is translated as CASSDQRYNEQFF.

The V gene is TRBV2, the J gene TRBJ1-3, with 11 bases fitting TRBD1. Germline lookup yields CDR1 SNHLY and CDR2 FYNNEI. After removal of 11 bases from V and 11 bases from J, the junction contained 14 bases not matched to a gene. The CDR3 extends over 14 amino acids. CDR3 coding DNA: TGTGCCTGCGAAGATGGACAGGGGGCGCGGGCCATATATTTT. It yields the protein CACEDGQGARAIYF.

The chain is built from TRBV19 and TRBJ1-4; D is undetermined. In germline, CDR1 is LNHDA, CDR2 SQIVND (reference sequence). This CDR3 is 15 amino acids long. Trimming took 1 base from V and 2 from J, leaving 8 bases between them. The CDR3: CASSIGSRTNEKLFF. CDR3 bases: TGTGCCAGTAGTATAGGGAGTCGGACTAATGAAAAACTGTTTTTT.

This chain connects TRBV28 to TRBJ2-5; TRBD2 agrees at 7 bases. After removal of 3 bases from V and 1 base from J, the junction contained 2 bases not matched to a gene. The CDR3 has 14 residues. The germline V gene has CDR1 MDHEN and CDR2 SYDVKM. CDR3: CASSFASGQETQYF. As DNA, the CDR3 is TGTGCCAGCAGTTTCGCTAGCGGCCAAGAGACCCAGTACTTC. The variable domain in full, completed from reference TRBV28 and TRBJ2-5, reads DVKVTQSSRYLVKRTGEKVFLECVQDMDHENMFWYRQDPGLGLRLIYFSYDVKMKEKGDIPEGYSVSREKKERFSLILESASTNQTSMYLCASSFASGQETQYFGPGTRLLVL.

The rearrangement joins TRBV5-1 to TRBJ2-1; TRBD2 aligns across 10 bases. V was clipped by 5 bases and J by 0 bases; unmatched bases: 5. Per germline, CDR1 SGHRS and CDR2 YFSETQ. This CDR3 is built from 16 residues. The CDR3 DNA reads as TGCGCCAGCAGAGCGGGGGGGTCGAGCTCCTACAATGAGCAGTTCTTC. Translation gives CASRAGGSSSYNEQFF.